One sample yielded the 20 T cell receptor beta chains listed below, sequenced in a study of shared clonotypes between healthy human individuals. Using immunoSEQ multiplex PCR, the repertoire was profiled, and TCRdb retains in-frame clones only, with some absent. The sample shows more than 400,000 clones, roughly 80% of them seen only once. The source material was PBMCs. Receptors were obtained from a woman between 35 and 50 years old in good health. Some clones in this sample may be carry-over from other donors' samples.

The chain employs TRBV11-2 and TRBJ2-1; no clear D gene. CDR1 is SGHAT, CDR2 FQNNGV, per germline. Trimming pared 3 bases from V and 3 bases from J, leaving 9 bases between. This CDR3 is 14 amino acids long. The DNA for the CDR3 is TGTGCCAGCAGCTTCGGACGGAACTACAATGAGCAGTTCTTC. It yields the protein CASSFGRNYNEQFF.

The genes are TRBV28 and TRBJ2-1; 9 bases are a match to TRBD2. The CDR3 covers 18 residues. The germline V gene encodes CDR1 MDHEN and CDR2 SYDVKM. V lost 8 bases to trimming and J lost 3 bases; unmatched junction nucleotides: 17. CDR3 sequence (DNA): TGTGCCAGCGCCAGGCAGGGGCCCGGTAGCGGGGGCTACAATGAGCAGTTCTTC. This encodes CASARQGPGSGGYNEQFF.

The chain combines TRBV28 with TRBJ2-2; 8 positions match TRBD2. CDR3 length: 15 residues. J lost 4 bases, V lost 5 bases, and 6 bases had no gene match. Germline-derived CDR1 and CDR2 are MDHEN and SYDVKM. The CDR3 reads CASSRGGRSTGELFF. Written as DNA, the CDR3 is TGTGCCAGCAGTCGCGGGGGGCGGAGCACCGGGGAGCTGTTTTTT. The full variable domain, completed using reference TRBV28 and TRBJ2-2, is DVKVTQSSRYLVKRTGEKVFLECVQDMDHENMFWYRQDPGLGLRLIYFSYDVKMKEKGDIPEGYSVSREKKERFSLILESASTNQTSMYLCASSRGGRSTGELFFGEGSRLTVL.

The chain is built from TRBV5-6 and TRBJ2-5; 8 bases match TRBD1. The V gene end was trimmed by 4 bases and the J gene end by 5 bases; junction bases not matched to a gene: 10. From germline, CDR1 is SGHDT and CDR2 YYEEEE. The CDR3 has 15 residues. The CDR3 sequence: CASSATTGAGETQYF. The DNA of the CDR3 is TGTGCCAGCAGCGCTACGACAGGGGCAGGCGAGACCCAGTACTTC. The full variable domain, completed using reference TRBV5-6 and TRBJ2-5, is DAGVTQSPTHLIKTRGQQVTLRCSPKSGHDTVSWYQQALGQGPQFIFQYYEEEERQRGNFPDRFSGHQFPNYSSELNVNALLLGDSALYLCASSATTGAGETQYFGPGTRLLVL.

The chain has TRBV9 and TRBJ2-7; 7 bases are a match to TRBD1. CDR1 and CDR2 from the germline V gene are SGDLS and YYNGEE. The CDR3 is 16 amino acids. Losses at the gene ends were 4 bases for V and 7 bases for J; bases not matched to a gene: 17. The CDR3 DNA reads as TGTGCCAGCAGCCCCGCAGACAGGGAAATTTTAAGGGAGCAGTACTTC. Protein sequence: CASSPADREILREQYF.

The V call is TRBV28, the J call TRBJ1-2; 8 bases fit TRBD1. Germline assignment: CDR1 MDHEN and CDR2 SYDVKM. CDR3 length: 15 amino acids. Trimming took 5 bases from V and 2 from J; bases not matched to a gene: 7. Here the CDR3 DNA reads TGTGCCAGCAGTGCCCCGACAGGGGTAAACTATGGCTACACCTTC. This codes for CASSAPTGVNYGYTF.

This chain uses TRBV5-4 with TRBJ2-5, with 15 bases aligning to TRBD2. Germline V lookup: CDR1 SGHNT, CDR2 YYREEE (reference sequence). The CDR3 is 17 amino acids. V lost 0 bases to trimming and J lost 5 bases; unmatched junction nucleotides: 5. CDR3 nucleotide sequence: TGTGCCAGCAGCTTGGGGACTAGCGGGAGGGCCCGGGAGACCCAGTACTTC. The encoded protein is CASSLGTSGRARETQYF.

This clone was seen more than once but under ten times. The V and J genes are TRBV5-4 and TRBJ2-3; 9 positions match TRBD1. Germline loops: CDR1 SGHNT, CDR2 YYREEE (reference sequence). CDR3 length equals 15 residues. Germline trimming cut 4 bases from V and 1 base from J; bases unmatched to any gene: 4. CDR3 loop: CASSKGQGGTDTQYF. The CDR3 region has the DNA TGTGCCAGCAGCAAGGGACAGGGAGGCACAGATACGCAGTATTTT.

The V gene is TRBV7-2, the J gene TRBJ1-1, with D perhaps matching TRBD1 (6 bases). This CDR3 comprises 15 residues. CDR1 SGHTA and CDR2 FQGNSA come from the germline V gene. V lost 3 bases and J lost 3, with 14 bases in between. The CDR3 loop reads CASSLAGGGHTEAFF. The CDR3 DNA reads TGTGCCAGCAGCTTGGCCGGGGGCGGACACACTGAAGCTTTCTTT.

A word on this clone: One end of the junction does not line up with germline, which may come from a read error. The chain links TRBV7-7 to TRBJ2-3, with TRBD2 matching 11 bases. CDR3 length: 20 amino acids. Germline CDR1 is SSHAT and CDR2 is FNYEAQ (reference sequence). The CDR3 reads CASSAMLTSGSRASTDTQYF. The CDR3 DNA is TGTGCTAGCAGCGCCATGTTAACTAGCGGGAGTAGGGCTAGCACAGATACGCAGTATTTT. The whole variable domain, remainder taken from reference TRBV7-7 and TRBJ2-3, is GAGVSQSPRYKVTKRGQDVTLRCDPISSHATLYWYQQALGQGPEFLTYFNYEAQPDKSGLPSDRFSAERPEGSISTLTIQRTEQRDSAMYRCASSAMLTSGSRASTDTQYFGPGTRLTVL.

This clone was counted many times. The V and J genes are TRBV25-1 and TRBJ2-3; 9 bases align to TRBD2. The CDR3 sequence is 17 residues long. The V segment lost 4 bases and the J segment 2 bases; nucleotides outside the gene matches: 10. The V gene's germline CDR1 is MGHDK and CDR2 SYGVNS. Here the CDR3 DNA reads TGTGCCAGCAGTGTAGACAGACTAGCGGAACACACAGATACGCAGTATTTT. It translates to CASSVDRLAEHTDTQYF. The full variable domain, completed using reference TRBV25-1 and TRBJ2-3, is EADIYQTPRYLVIGTGKKITLECSQTMGHDKMYWYQQDPGMELHLIHYSYGVNSTEKGDLSSESTVSRIRTEHFPLTLESARPSHTSQYLCASSVDRLAEHTDTQYFGPGTRLTVL.

The chain joins TRBV5-3 to TRBJ2-5; 11 nucleotides agree with TRBD2. TRBV5-3 is an open reading frame, and its role is uncertain. The CDR3 length is 17 residues. Losses at the gene ends were 4 bases for V and 4 bases for J; bases not matched to a gene: 12. The CDR3 region is CARSRLAGFSQRETQYF. DNA for the CDR3: TGTGCCAGAAGCAGACTAGCGGGATTCTCCCAACGAGAGACCCAGTACTTC.

This clone showed up just once. The chain employs TRBV7-9 and TRBJ2-4; unclear D gene. From germline, CDR1 is SEHNR and CDR2 FQNEAQ (reference sequence). This CDR3 comprises 13 residues. Trimming shortened V by 0 bases and J by 13 bases, and 13 bases separated the two germline ends. CDR3 residues: CASSLAPDTGQYF. CDR3 in DNA: TGTGCCAGCAGCTTAGCCCCCGACACCGGCCAGTACTTC.

V and J are TRBV6-1 and TRBJ2-5; the D gene is possibly TRBD2 (6 bases). The CDR3 consists of 12 residues. Looked up from germline, CDR1 is MNHNS and CDR2 is SASEGT. V was cut by 8 bases and J by 2 bases, with 9 bases left in between. The CDR3 here is CASSRGQETQYF. In nucleotides, the CDR3 is TGTGCCAGCTCCCGGGGGCAAGAGACCCAGTACTTC.

This chain uses TRBV7-9 with TRBJ2-6; D is unclear. The CDR3 consists of 14 residues. CDR1 is SEHNR and CDR2 is FQNEAQ in the germline V gene (reference sequence). The germline V and J ends were trimmed by 5 bases and 1 base, with 6 bases remaining between them. The CDR3 DNA reads as TGTGCCAGCAGCGGGGATTCTGGGGCCAACGTCCTGACTTTC. This translates into CASSGDSGANVLTF.

This chain connects TRBV5-1 to TRBJ2-4, with D perhaps matching TRBD2 (6 bases). V lost 1 base, J lost 11 bases, and 7 bases lay in between. The CDR3 is 11 amino acids. Germline V gives CDR1 SGHRS, CDR2 YFSETQ. The CDR3 here is CASSLWGVQYF. The DNA of the CDR3 is TGCGCCAGCAGCTTGTGGGGGGTTCAGTACTTC. The full variable domain, with the rest looked up from reference TRBV5-1 and TRBJ2-4, is KAGVTQTPRYLIKTRGQQVTLSCSPISGHRSVSWYQQTPGQGLQFLFEYFSETQRNKGNFPGRFSGRQFSNSRSEMNVSTLELGDSALYLCASSLWGVQYFGAGTRLSVL.

The chain combines TRBV7-5 with TRBJ2-7; the table calls TRBD1, which could not be checked here. TRBV7-5 is a pseudogene. The CDR3 covers 15 residues. CDR3 bases: TGTGCCAGAAGCTTAGAATCGGACAGCTCCTACGAGCAGTACTTC. This gives the protein CARSLESDSSYEQYF.

The V and J genes are TRBV6-6 and TRBJ2-1; no clear D. The CDR3 loop spans 15 amino acids. The V gene lost 7 bases and the J gene lost 2 bases, with 15 bases spanning the gap. The germline CDR1 and CDR2 sequences are MNHNY and SVGAGI (reference sequence). The CDR3 region is CASTVGPSTYNEQFF. Written as DNA, the CDR3 is TGTGCCAGCACCGTGGGTCCTTCGACCTACAATGAGCAGTTCTTC.

About this clone itself: This sample includes further DNA sequences coding for the same CDR3. The CDR3 bases are TGTGCCAGCAGCTTAGATAGCAATCAGCCCCAGCATTTT. Amino acid sequence: CASSLDSNQPQHF. The J gene is TRBJ1-5, the V gene TRBV7-9; D ambiguous. V was trimmed by 1 base and J by 0 bases, leaving 1 base between them. The CDR3 length is 13 residues. The V gene's germline CDR1 is SEHNR and CDR2 FQNEAQ (reference sequence).

V gene TRBV4-1 combines with J gene TRBJ2-5; 14 nucleotides line up with TRBD2. In germline, CDR1 is MGHRA, CDR2 YSYEKL. The CDR3 consists of 18 residues. With V trimmed by 0 bases and J by 5 bases, 8 bases remained unmatched. CDR3 nucleotides: TGCGCCAGCAGCCAAGAGGGACTAGCGGGAGAAGGGGGGGAGACCCAGTACTTC. Its translation is CASSQEGLAGEGGETQYF.